This is a list of T cell receptor beta chains from one sample in a study of cytomegalovirus exposure and HLA in healthy donors. Some clones are missing from TCRdb's copy, which holds only in-frame ones; the method was immunoSEQ multiplex PCR. Among about 130,000 clones listed, 60% to 80% were seen once. The specimen sequenced was PBMCs. Source of these receptors: a woman between 50 and 59 years old in good health and CMV-seronegative. Both conserved end residues are part of each CDR3. Each record gives: D gene, clone size, V gene, J gene, CDR3 DNA, CDR3 protein. The D gene is left open where the match is weak. Only part of the rows carry a size: once, few, many, or a class if the clone is expanded.

D gene: NA
clone size: few
V gene: TRBV20-1
J gene: TRBJ1-1
CDR3 DNA: TGCAGTGCCGGGGGCACTGAAGCTTTCTTT
CDR3 protein: CSAGGTEAFF

D gene: NA
clone size: NA
V gene: TRBV15
J gene: TRBJ1-4
CDR3 DNA: TGTGCCACCAGCAGAGAACAAGCAGGGGTGGGGGAAAAACTGTTTTTT
CDR3 protein: CATSREQAGVGEKLFF

D gene: TRBD2
clone size: once
V gene: TRBV27
J gene: TRBJ2-1
CDR3 DNA: TGTGCCAGCAGTCCAGGGACTAGCGGATACAATGAGCAGTTCTTC
CDR3 protein: CASSPGTSGYNEQFF

D gene: TRBD2
clone size: NA
V gene: TRBV7-3
J gene: TRBJ2-2
CDR3 DNA: TGTGCCAGCAGCTCGAAGACTAGCCTTAACACCGGGGAGCTGTTTTTT
CDR3 protein: CASSSKTSLNTGELFF

D gene: TRBD2
clone size: NA
V gene: TRBV30
J gene: TRBJ2-3
CDR3 DNA: TGTGCCTGGGACATAGCGGGAGCGAGCACAGATACGCAGTATTTT
CDR3 protein: CAWDIAGASTDTQYF

D gene: TRBD1
clone size: NA
V gene: TRBV6-5
J gene: TRBJ1-2
CDR3 DNA: TGTGCCAGCAGTTACTCTTGGACAGGGAACTATGGCTACACCTTC
CDR3 protein: CASSYSWTGNYGYTF

D gene: NA
clone size: few
V gene: TRBV7-9
J gene: TRBJ2-7
CDR3 DNA: TGTGCCAGCAGCTTAGCGCGACTAGCCTACGAGCAGTACTTC
CDR3 protein: CASSLARLAYEQYF

D gene: NA
clone size: once
V gene: TRBV7-2
J gene: TRBJ1-1
CDR3 DNA: TGTGCCAGCATCGAACAGCCCCAGAACACTGAAGCTTTCTTT
CDR3 protein: CASIEQPQNTEAFF

D gene: NA
clone size: NA
V gene: TRBV5-6
J gene: TRBJ2-7
CDR3 DNA: TGTGCCAGCAGCGGGGGGGACATCCTCTCCTACGAGCAGTACTTC
CDR3 protein: CASSGGDILSYEQYF

D gene: NA
clone size: NA
V gene: TRBV18
J gene: TRBJ1-5
CDR3 DNA: TGTGCCAGCTCCCAAACAGTCTCAAATCAGCCCCAGCATTTT
CDR3 protein: CASSQTVSNQPQHF

D gene: TRBD2
clone size: NA
V gene: TRBV6-4
J gene: TRBJ2-7
CDR3 DNA: TGTGCCTGCGGCCCACTAGCGGCTGACACCGAGCAGTACTTC
CDR3 protein: CACGPLAADTEQYF

D gene: NA
clone size: NA
V gene: TRBV11-2
J gene: TRBJ2-7
CDR3 DNA: TGTGCCAGCAGCTCCCCTTGGCGGGCGTACGAGCAGTACTTC
CDR3 protein: CASSSPWRAYEQYF

D gene: NA
clone size: NA
V gene: TRBV7-2
J gene: TRBJ2-5
CDR3 DNA: TGTGCCAGCAGCGACAGCATTCAAGAGACCCAGTACTTC
CDR3 protein: CASSDSIQETQYF

D gene: NA
clone size: NA
V gene: TRBV7-9
J gene: TRBJ2-1
CDR3 DNA: TGTGCCAGCAGCAGGGAAGCGGGCAGGGTTGATGAGCAGTTCTTC
CDR3 protein: CASSREAGRVDEQFF

D gene: NA
clone size: NA
V gene: TRBV18
J gene: TRBJ1-2
CDR3 DNA: TGTGCCAGCTCCCCTAATGCCGGGGGAGACTATGGCTACACCTTC
CDR3 protein: CASSPNAGGDYGYTF

D gene: TRBD2
clone size: NA
V gene: TRBV6-5
J gene: TRBJ2-5
CDR3 DNA: TGTGCCAGCAGTTACCCAGGACTAGTGGAGACCCAGTACTTC
CDR3 protein: CASSYPGLVETQYF

D gene: TRBD1
clone size: NA
V gene: TRBV19
J gene: TRBJ1-2
CDR3 DNA: TGTGCCAGTAGTACAGGGGGCTATGGCTACACCTTC
CDR3 protein: CASSTGGYGYTF

D gene: NA
clone size: few
V gene: TRBV6-4
J gene: TRBJ2-6
CDR3 DNA: TGTGCCAGCAGTTACCGAACAGGGTCTGGGGCCAACGTCCTGACTTTC
CDR3 protein: CASSYRTGSGANVLTF

D gene: TRBD1
clone size: NA
V gene: TRBV6-5
J gene: TRBJ1-2
CDR3 DNA: TGTGCCAGCACCCAGGGGGCGGGAGGCTACACCTTC
CDR3 protein: CASTQGAGGYTF

D gene: NA
clone size: NA
V gene: TRBV7-8
J gene: TRBJ1-2
CDR3 DNA: TGTGCCAGCAGCTTAGCGGAGGGGAACGGCTACACCTTC
CDR3 protein: CASSLAEGNGYTF

D gene: NA
clone size: NA
V gene: TRBV7-2
J gene: TRBJ2-1
CDR3 DNA: TGTGCCAGCAGCTCCGGACTCCCCAATGAGCAGTTCTTC
CDR3 protein: CASSSGLPNEQFF

D gene: TRBD2
clone size: NA
V gene: TRBV7-2
J gene: TRBJ2-1
CDR3 DNA: TGTGCCAGCAGCCTTCTAAGCGGGAGGGGAGGAAATGAGCAGTTCTTC
CDR3 protein: CASSLLSGRGGNEQFF

D gene: TRBD1
clone size: NA
V gene: TRBV7-9
J gene: TRBJ2-7
CDR3 DNA: TGTGCCAGCAGGCTCGCAGGGGGCTCCTACGAGCAGTACTTC
CDR3 protein: CASRLAGGSYEQYF

D gene: NA
clone size: few
V gene: TRBV10-3
J gene: TRBJ1-5
CDR3 DNA: TGTGCCATCAGTCCAGGGGGCAATCAGCCCCAGCATTTT
CDR3 protein: CAISPGGNQPQHF

D gene: TRBD2
clone size: NA
V gene: TRBV10-3
J gene: TRBJ2-7
CDR3 DNA: TGTGCCACCGGGGGGGGGATCGAAGCCTACGAGCAGTACTTC
CDR3 protein: CATGGGIEAYEQYF

D gene: TRBD1
clone size: few
V gene: TRBV4-3
J gene: TRBJ1-2
CDR3 DNA: TGCGCCAGCAGCCAATCCAGGGGGATCTATGGCTACACCTTC
CDR3 protein: CASSQSRGIYGYTF

D gene: TRBD2
clone size: NA
V gene: TRBV27
J gene: TRBJ2-5
CDR3 DNA: TGTGCCAGCAGTTTAGGGGGGGAGCAGTACTTC
CDR3 protein: CASSLGGEQYF

D gene: NA
clone size: NA
V gene: TRBV5-6
J gene: TRBJ2-5
CDR3 DNA: TGTGCCAGCAGCTCCCCCGAAGGGGTCCTCCCGCGCGAGACCCAGTACTTC
CDR3 protein: CASSSPEGVLPRETQYF

D gene: NA
clone size: NA
V gene: TRBV27
J gene: TRBJ1-2
CDR3 DNA: TGTGCCAGCTCGTTTAAGGTCGTCCGGGGGTATGGAAACTATGGCTACACCTTC
CDR3 protein: CASSFKVVRGYGNYGYTF

D gene: NA
clone size: once
V gene: TRBV5-1
J gene: TRBJ1-4
CDR3 DNA: TGCGCCAGCGGGGAGGGGACCTCAACTAATGAAAAACTGTTTTTT
CDR3 protein: CASGEGTSTNEKLFF

D gene: TRBD2
clone size: once
V gene: TRBV11-2
J gene: TRBJ2-1
CDR3 DNA: TGTGCCAGCAGCTTAGTGCTAGCGGGAACCTACAATGAGCAGTTCTTC
CDR3 protein: CASSLVLAGTYNEQFF

D gene: NA
clone size: NA
V gene: TRBV28
J gene: TRBJ1-1
CDR3 DNA: TGTGCCAGCGGAACAGGGCCGTTCACTGAAGCTTTCTTT
CDR3 protein: CASGTGPFTEAFF

D gene: TRBD1
clone size: few
V gene: TRBV6-4
J gene: TRBJ1-1
CDR3 DNA: TGTGCCAGCAGGGGGACAGGGACTTCTGAAGCTTTCTTT
CDR3 protein: CASRGTGTSEAFF

D gene: TRBD2
clone size: NA
V gene: TRBV5-1
J gene: TRBJ2-1
CDR3 DNA: TGCGCCAGCAGCTTGGTGACTAGCGTTAACAATGAGCAGTTCTTC
CDR3 protein: CASSLVTSVNNEQFF

D gene: NA
clone size: NA
V gene: TRBV27
J gene: TRBJ2-3
CDR3 DNA: NA
CDR3 protein: CPYKCTDTQYF

D gene: NA
clone size: NA
V gene: TRBV28
J gene: TRBJ1-4
CDR3 DNA: TGTGCCAGCAGGGGGGGGTTGGCAACTAATGAAAAACTGTTTTTT
CDR3 protein: CASRGGLATNEKLFF

D gene: TRBD2
clone size: NA
V gene: TRBV10-1
J gene: TRBJ2-3
CDR3 DNA: TGCGCCAGCAGGACGGGGGGAACTAGCGACACAGATACGCAGTATTTT
CDR3 protein: CASRTGGTSDTDTQYF

D gene: NA
clone size: NA
V gene: TRBV19
J gene: TRBJ2-7
CDR3 DNA: TGTGCCACCGGAGGCCCAGGCCCCCTGCCCACCTACGAGCAGTACTTC
CDR3 protein: CATGGPGPLPTYEQYF

D gene: NA
clone size: few
V gene: TRBV7-9
J gene: TRBJ2-3
CDR3 DNA: TGTGCCAGCAGCTTAGCGGCACTAGCTAGCACAGATACGCAGTATTTT
CDR3 protein: CASSLAALASTDTQYF

D gene: TRBD1
clone size: few
V gene: TRBV5-1
J gene: TRBJ1-1
CDR3 DNA: TGCGCCAGCAGCGAGCCCGGGACAGGGGGTGTCACTGAAGCTTTCTTT
CDR3 protein: CASSEPGTGGVTEAFF

D gene: TRBD2
clone size: NA
V gene: TRBV10-3
J gene: TRBJ2-7
CDR3 DNA: TGTGCCATCAGTAGCGGGACTAGAGGCCACGAGCAGTACTTC
CDR3 protein: CAISSGTRGHEQYF

D gene: TRBD2
clone size: NA
V gene: TRBV30
J gene: TRBJ2-4
CDR3 DNA: TGTGCCTGGAGTGGGGGGGGCATTCAGTACTTC
CDR3 protein: CAWSGGGIQYF

D gene: TRBD2
clone size: NA
V gene: TRBV4-3
J gene: TRBJ2-2
CDR3 DNA: TGCGCCAGCAGCCAAGATCCCGGACTAGCGGGATTTGAGGCCGGGGAGCTGTTTTTT
CDR3 protein: CASSQDPGLAGFEAGELFF

D gene: NA
clone size: NA
V gene: TRBV5-1
J gene: TRBJ2-2
CDR3 DNA: TGCGCCAGCAGCCCCATGAGCAGTAGCAACACCGGGGAGCTGTTTTTT
CDR3 protein: CASSPMSSSNTGELFF

D gene: NA
clone size: NA
V gene: TRBV7-9
J gene: TRBJ2-7
CDR3 DNA: TGTGCCAGCAGCTTAGGGGGGACAACCTACGAGCAGTACTTC
CDR3 protein: CASSLGGTTYEQYF

D gene: TRBD1
clone size: few
V gene: TRBV7-2
J gene: TRBJ2-5
CDR3 DNA: TGTGCCAGCAGCTCGGACAGGGCTCAAGAGACCCAGTACTTC
CDR3 protein: CASSSDRAQETQYF

D gene: NA
clone size: NA
V gene: TRBV18
J gene: TRBJ2-1
CDR3 DNA: TGTGCCAGCTCACCAGGTCAGGGGAATGAGCAGTTCTTC
CDR3 protein: CASSPGQGNEQFF

D gene: NA
clone size: NA
V gene: TRBV15
J gene: TRBJ2-3
CDR3 DNA: TGTGCCACCAGCAAGGGGCAGATCGACACAGATACGCAGTATTTT
CDR3 protein: CATSKGQIDTDTQYF

D gene: NA
clone size: NA
V gene: TRBV16
J gene: TRBJ1-1
CDR3 DNA: TGTGCCAGCAGCCAATCAGGGGGCACTGAAGCTTTCTTT
CDR3 protein: CASSQSGGTEAFF

D gene: NA
clone size: NA
V gene: TRBV28
J gene: TRBJ1-1
CDR3 DNA: TGTGCCAGCAGTAAAATCGGCGGGACGGGCAACACTGAAGCTTTCTTT
CDR3 protein: CASSKIGGTGNTEAFF

D gene: NA
clone size: NA
V gene: TRBV28
J gene: TRBJ2-2
CDR3 DNA: TGTGCCAGCAGTACGGGCAGGGGAGACACCGGGGAGCTGTTTTTT
CDR3 protein: CASSTGRGDTGELFF

D gene: NA
clone size: NA
V gene: TRBV29-1
J gene: TRBJ1-2
CDR3 DNA: TGCAGCGTCGCCGATCTTGGTAGCCTCGACTATGGCTACACCTTC
CDR3 protein: CSVADLGSLDYGYTF

D gene: NA
clone size: NA
V gene: TRBV10-3
J gene: TRBJ1-5
CDR3 DNA: TGTGCCATCAGTGAGACAGCTGATCAGCCCCAGCATTTT
CDR3 protein: CAISETADQPQHF

D gene: NA
clone size: NA
V gene: TRBV4-1
J gene: TRBJ1-5
CDR3 DNA: TGCGCCAGCAGCCAAGACATGGCGGACAATCAGCCCCAGCATTTT
CDR3 protein: CASSQDMADNQPQHF

D gene: NA
clone size: NA
V gene: TRBV6-4
J gene: TRBJ2-2
CDR3 DNA: TGTGCCAGCAGTGATTTCCTGAACACCGGGGAGCTGTTTTTT
CDR3 protein: CASSDFLNTGELFF

D gene: NA
clone size: few
V gene: TRBV7-2
J gene: TRBJ2-1
CDR3 DNA: TGTGCCAGCAGCTTACGGAATGAGCAGTTCTTC
CDR3 protein: CASSLRNEQFF

D gene: TRBD1
clone size: NA
V gene: TRBV9
J gene: TRBJ2-1
CDR3 DNA: TGTGCCAGCAGCTTAACCAGGGGGCGTCTGGTGGATGAGCAGTTCTTC
CDR3 protein: CASSLTRGRLVDEQFF